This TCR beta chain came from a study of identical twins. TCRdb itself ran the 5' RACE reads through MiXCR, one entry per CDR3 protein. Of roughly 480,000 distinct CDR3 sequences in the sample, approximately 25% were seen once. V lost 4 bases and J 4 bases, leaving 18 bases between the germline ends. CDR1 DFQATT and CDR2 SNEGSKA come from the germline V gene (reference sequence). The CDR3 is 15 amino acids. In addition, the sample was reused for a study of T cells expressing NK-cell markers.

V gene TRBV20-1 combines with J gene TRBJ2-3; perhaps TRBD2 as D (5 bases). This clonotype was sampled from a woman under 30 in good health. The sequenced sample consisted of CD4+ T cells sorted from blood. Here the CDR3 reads CSATVQRTGADTQYF. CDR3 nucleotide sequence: TGCAGTGCTACCGTCCAGCGGACCGGCGCAGATACGCAGTATTTT.